This paragraph reports one T cell receptor (delta chain). Its antigen remains undetermined. At one boundary the junction diverges from the germline segment, which might be a read error. These data are taken from a study of γδ T cells in repeated Plasmodium falciparum infection (dated by TCRdb to about 2021). Background on the whole study: Malian children exposed to intense seasonal malaria transmission were enrolled in the natural-infection arm and compared with Australian children matched for age and gender. Several malaria-naive U.S. adults underwent four controlled human malaria infections by bites from P. falciparum NF54-infected Anopheles stephensi mosquitoes over approximately 620 days. Samples were collected from controlled-infection subjects at baseline, immediately before selected infections, and 21 days after each infection. Malian gammadelta TCR repertoires were analysed cross-sectionally in periods with no transmission and longitudinally across episodes of acute febrile malaria. The study examined how repeated Plasmodium falciparum infection shapes the human gammadelta T cell repertoire, using natural infection in Mali and controlled human malaria infection. Broad study findings and their caveats: Because the controlled-infection cohort was small, analysis of inter-individual variability in gammadelta T cell responses was limited. Vgamma9/Vdelta2+ TCR repertoires kept a highly stable polyclonal repertoire across time and infection, and many TCRgamma sequences overlapped between individuals. Vdelta2-negative gammadelta TCR repertoires from Malian children appeared more clonally expanded, less diverse and less shared than those of Australian children. The Malian cohort came from a small rural village of predominantly one ethnic group, limiting generalizability. Repeated controlled infections appeared to drive waves of new clonotype selection in Vdelta2-negative, largely Vdelta1+, gammadelta TCR repertoires.

Library prep was done by multiplex PCR. Sequencing used an Illumina MiSeq. From each sorted gammadelta T cell sample, both TCR gamma (TRG) and TCR delta (TRD) chains were sequenced. Per the original workflow: The repertoire analyses used clonotype tree plots, the accumulated frequency of the top 20 clonotypes, and diversity index (DI) and D75 metrics. TCRdb recomputed clones from the public reads with CATT; identical DNA rows were then combined. V and J calls and clone size were set by TCRdb, not the authors. The sample yields 50,000 to 65,000 delta-chain clones; over 1.5% were counted once. The ten largest clonotypes hold 15% of the sample. Vgamma9/Vdelta2+ and Vdelta2-negative gammadelta T cell populations were flow-sorted from peripheral blood mononuclear cells for bulk TCR repertoire analysis. CDR1 is given as TSWWSYY and CDR2 as QGS, both from the germline V gene. The CDR3 contains 21 residues, cysteine and phenylalanine counted. The read is trimmed to its CDR3 DNA, 63 bases read in frame from base 1.

The material sequenced was gamma-delta T cells from blood. This sequence uses TRDV1 and TRDJ1, with 9 bases aligning to TRDD3. This sequence originates from a pool of human donors (malaria-infected and uninfected, not separated). The CDR3: CALGELLSNYQGRGIPPKLIF. The DNA is TGTGCCCTTGGGGAACTCCTCTCCAACTACCAGGGCCGGGGGATACCGCCCAAACTCATCTTT.